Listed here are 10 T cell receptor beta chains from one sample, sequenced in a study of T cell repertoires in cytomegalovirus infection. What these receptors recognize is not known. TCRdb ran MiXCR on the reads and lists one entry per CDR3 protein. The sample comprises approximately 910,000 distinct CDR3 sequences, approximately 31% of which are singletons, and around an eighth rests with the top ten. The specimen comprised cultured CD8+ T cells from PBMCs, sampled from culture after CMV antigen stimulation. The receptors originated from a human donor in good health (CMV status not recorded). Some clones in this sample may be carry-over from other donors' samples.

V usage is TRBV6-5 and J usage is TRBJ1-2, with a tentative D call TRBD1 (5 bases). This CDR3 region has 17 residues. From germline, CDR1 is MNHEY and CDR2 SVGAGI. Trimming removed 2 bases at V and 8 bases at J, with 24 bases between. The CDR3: CASSYTRKAGFGPGYTF. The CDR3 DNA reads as TGTGCCAGCAGTTACACAAGGAAGGCAGGGTTTGGTCCGGGCTACACCTTC.

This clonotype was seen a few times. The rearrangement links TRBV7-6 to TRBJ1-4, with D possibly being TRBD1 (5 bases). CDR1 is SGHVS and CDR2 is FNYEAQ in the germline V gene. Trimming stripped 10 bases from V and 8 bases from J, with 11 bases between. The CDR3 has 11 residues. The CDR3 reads CATRGGEKLFF. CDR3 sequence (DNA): TGTGCCACCCGGGGGGGGGAAAAACTGTTTTTT. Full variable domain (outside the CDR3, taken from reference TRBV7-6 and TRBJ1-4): GAGVSQSPRYKVTKRGQDVALRCDPISGHVSLYWYRQALGQGPEFLTYFNYEAQQDKSGLPNDRFSAERPEGSISTLTIQRTEQRDSAMYRCATRGGEKLFFGSGTQLSVL.

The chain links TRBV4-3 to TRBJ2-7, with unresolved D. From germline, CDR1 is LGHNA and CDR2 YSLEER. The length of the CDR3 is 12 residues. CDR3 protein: CARRPLSYEQYV. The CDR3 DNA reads TGCGCACGGCGGCCCCTCTCCTACGAGCAGTACGTC.

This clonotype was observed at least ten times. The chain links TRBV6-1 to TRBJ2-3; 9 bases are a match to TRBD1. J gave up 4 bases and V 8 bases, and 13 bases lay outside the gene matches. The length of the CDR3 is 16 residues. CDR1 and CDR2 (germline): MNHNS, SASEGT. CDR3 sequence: CASSSMGQGGPDTQYF. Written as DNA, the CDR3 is TGTGCCAGCTCTTCAATGGGACAGGGCGGCCCAGATACGCAGTATTTT.

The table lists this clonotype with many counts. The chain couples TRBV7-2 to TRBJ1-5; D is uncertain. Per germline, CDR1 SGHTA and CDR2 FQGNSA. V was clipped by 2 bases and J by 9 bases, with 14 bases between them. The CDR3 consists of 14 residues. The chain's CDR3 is CASSLRRVEGPQHF. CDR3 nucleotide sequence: TGTGCCAGCAGCTTAAGGAGGGTGGAGGGGCCCCAGCATTTT.

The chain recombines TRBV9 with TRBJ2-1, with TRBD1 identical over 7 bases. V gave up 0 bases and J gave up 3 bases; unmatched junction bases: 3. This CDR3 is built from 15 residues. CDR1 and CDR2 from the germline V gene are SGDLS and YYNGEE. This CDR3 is CASSVEGGYYNEQFF. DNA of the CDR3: TGTGCCAGCAGCGTAGAAGGGGGCTACTACAATGAGCAGTTCTTC.

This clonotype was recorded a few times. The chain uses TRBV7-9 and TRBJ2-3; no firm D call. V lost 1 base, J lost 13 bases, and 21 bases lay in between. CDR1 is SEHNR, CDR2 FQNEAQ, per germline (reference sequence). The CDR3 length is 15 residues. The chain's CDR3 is CASSLEGAGWVKEYF. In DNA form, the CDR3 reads TGTGCCAGCAGCTTAGAGGGCGCAGGTTGGGTAAAAGAGTATTTT.

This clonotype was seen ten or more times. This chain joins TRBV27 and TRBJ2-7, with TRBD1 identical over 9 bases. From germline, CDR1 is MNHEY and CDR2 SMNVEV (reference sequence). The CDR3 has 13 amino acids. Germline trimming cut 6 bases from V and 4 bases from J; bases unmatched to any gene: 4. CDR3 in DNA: TGTGCCAGCAGCTTCGGGACAGGGTACGAGCAGTACTTC. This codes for CASSFGTGYEQYF.

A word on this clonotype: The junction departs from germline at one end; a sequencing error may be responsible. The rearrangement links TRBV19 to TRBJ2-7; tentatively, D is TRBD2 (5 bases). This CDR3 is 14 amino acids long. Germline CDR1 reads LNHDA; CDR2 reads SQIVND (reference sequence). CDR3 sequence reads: CASSLDGNYYEQYF. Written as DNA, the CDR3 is TGTGCCAGTAGTTTAGACGGGAACTACTACGAGCAGTACTTC.

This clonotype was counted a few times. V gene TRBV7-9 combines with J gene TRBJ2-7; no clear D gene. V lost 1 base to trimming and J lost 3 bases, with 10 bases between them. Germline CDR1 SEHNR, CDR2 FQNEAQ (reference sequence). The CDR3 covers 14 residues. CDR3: CASSLGRAGYEQYF. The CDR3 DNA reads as TGTGCCAGCAGCTTAGGCCGGGCAGGCTACGAGCAGTACTTC.